These 26 T cell receptor beta chains originate from one sample sequenced in a study of blood T cells in healthy people across ages. Sample-barcoded 5' priming and a J-beta primer mix drove a second PCR of about 6 to 11 cycles. Using its own MiXCR run on the 5' RACE reads, TCRdb lists one record per CDR3 protein. The table records approximately 770,000 distinct CDR3 sequences, nearly 60% of them present only once. The sample comprised blood. All receptors derive from a man aged 30-40 years in good health.

The chain combines TRBV20-1 with TRBJ1-1; no reliable D call. V was shortened by 8 bases and J by 0 bases, with 13 bases between the two germline ends. The CDR3 sequence is 13 residues long. Germline V CDR1 and CDR2: DFQATT, SNEGSKA (reference sequence). CDR3 in DNA: TGCAGTTCCGAGGCCCCGATGAACACTGAAGCTTTCTTT. It translates to CSSEAPMNTEAFF.

The chain joins TRBV10-3 to TRBJ2-1; TRBD2 aligns across 10 bases. Germline assignment: CDR1 ENHRY and CDR2 SYGVKD. CDR3 length: 13 residues. After removal of 8 bases from V and 4 bases from J, the junction contained 2 bases not matched to a gene. For the CDR3, the DNA is TGTGCCATCGGGGGACTAGCGTACAATGAGCAGTTCTTC. Amino acids: CAIGGLAYNEQFF.

The chain links TRBV6-2 or TRBV6-3 to TRBJ1-2; weak D call: TRBD1 (6 bases). Trimming pared 4 bases from V and 3 bases from J, leaving 18 bases between. This CDR3 comprises 16 residues. Germline CDR1 reads MNHEY; CDR2 reads SVGEGT. The CDR3 sequence: CASSSTPEGVDYGYTF. The DNA of the CDR3 is TGTGCCAGCAGTTCCACACCCGAGGGGGTGGACTATGGCTACACCTTC.

The chain carries TRBV29-1 and TRBJ2-1; 10 bases match TRBD2. The trim removed 8 bases at V and 8 bases at J, leaving 6 bases unmatched. Germline CDR1 SQVTM, CDR2 ANQGSEA. The CDR3 is 12 amino acids. The CDR3 loop is CSSIGTSDEQFF. CDR3 nucleotide sequence: TGCAGCTCGATCGGGACTAGCGATGAGCAGTTCTTC.

This clonotype has just a few counts. This chain links TRBV7-2 with TRBJ2-3, with TRBD2 matching over 7 bases. CDR1 is SGHTA and CDR2 is FQGNSA in the germline V gene. V shed 4 bases, J shed 2 bases, and the junction held 6 bases outside the gene matches. The CDR3 totals 15 residues. The DNA for the CDR3 is TGTGCCAGCAGCTGGGGGGGAGCTGACACAGATACGCAGTATTTT. This encodes CASSWGGADTDTQYF.

The CDR3 loop is CASSLGGRGPLGGNQPQHF. As DNA, the CDR3 is TGTGCCAGCAGCCTTGGCGGCAGGGGGCCCCTAGGTGGCAATCAGCCCCAGCATTTT. This chain links TRBV7-2 with TRBJ1-5, with 8 bases matching TRBD1. The germline CDR1 and CDR2 sequences are SGHTA and FQGNSA. The trim removed 5 bases at V and 2 bases at J, leaving 17 bases unmatched. The CDR3 contains 19 residues.

This chain connects TRBV12-3 or TRBV12-4 to TRBJ2-5; a possible D gene is TRBD2 (6 bases). V was cut by 0 bases and J by 5 bases, with 13 bases left in between. The CDR3 totals 15 residues. Here the CDR3 DNA reads TGTGCCAGCAGTTTAGCCGGGGACTCTTCGGAGACCCAGTACTTC. Encoded protein: CASSLAGDSSETQYF.

The V gene is TRBV28, the J gene TRBJ1-6; no clear D. This CDR3 has 12 residues. The V gene lost 4 bases and the J gene lost 7 bases, with 5 bases spanning the gap. CDR1 MDHEN and CDR2 SYDVKM come from the germline V gene. The CDR3 is CASSSANSPLHF. The CDR3 coding sequence is TGTGCCAGCAGTTCGGCGAATTCACCCCTCCACTTT.

The J gene is TRBJ2-5, the V gene TRBV12-3 or TRBV12-4, with D perhaps matching TRBD2 (5 bases). The J call may be wrong; the DNA end is better matched by TRBJ2-7. The CDR3 spans 14 residues. The CDR3 protein is CASSLMEESGEQYF. The DNA for the CDR3 is TGTGCCAGCAGTTTAATGGAGGAATCAGGCGAGCAGTACTTC.

The chain uses TRBV10-3 and TRBJ2-5; D not certain. The closer fit of TRBJ2-7 to the DNA end suggests the J call may be wrong. The CDR3 spans 13 residues. Germline CDR1 is ENHRY and CDR2 is SYGVKD. CDR3 DNA: TGTGCCATCAGTGAGGGAGACGATGCCGAGCAGTACTTC. It specifies CAISEGDDAEQYF.

The rearrangement links TRBV5-1 to TRBJ2-5, with D possibly matching TRBD2 (6 bases). V lost 4 bases and J lost 11, with 18 bases in between. The germline gives CDR1 SGHRS, CDR2 YFSETQ. The CDR3 extends over 13 amino acids. CDR3 coding DNA: TGCGCCAGCAGCCGTATTCCAGGGACTGAGCAGTACTTC. It codes for CASSRIPGTEQYF.

This clonotype was observed many times. This chain links TRBV5-1 with TRBJ2-7; unclear D gene. The V end lost 0 bases, the J end lost 3 bases, and 10 bases lay between the germline ends. Germline V gives CDR1 SGHRS, CDR2 YFSETQ. CDR3 length equals 14 residues. CDR3 region: CASSLGGGDYEQYF. The CDR3, as DNA: TGCGCCAGCAGCTTGGGTGGCGGAGACTACGAGCAGTACTTC.

The chain couples TRBV2 to TRBJ2-3, with D hard to call. Germline loops: CDR1 SNHLY, CDR2 FYNNEI. V was clipped by 8 bases and J by 3 bases, with 12 bases between them. The CDR3 sequence is 13 residues long. CDR3 bases: TGTGCCAGCTCAATCCGGGCGACAGATACGCAGTATTTT. Encoded protein: CASSIRATDTQYF.

Here the CDR3 reads CASSAGTGGAYTQYF. CDR3 DNA: TGTGCCAGCAGCGCCGGGACAGGAGGCGCATATACGCAGTATTTT. The gene calls are TRBV9 and TRBJ2-3, with 8 bases lining up with TRBD1. The germline gives CDR1 SGDLS, CDR2 YYNGEE. J lost 7 bases, V lost 3 bases, and 10 bases had no gene match. This CDR3 has 15 amino acids.

This clonotype was counted between two and nine times. The chain couples TRBV4-3 to TRBJ1-4, with D possibly matching TRBD1 (6 bases). The CDR3 is 16 residues long. Germline CDR1 and CDR2: LGHNA and YSLEER. The V and J ends lost 2 bases and 8 bases respectively, with 18 bases between them. CDR3 DNA sequence: TGCGCCAGCAGCCAATTTAGGACAGTCGGAGGGGAAAAACTGTTTTTT. Its translation is CASSQFRTVGGEKLFF.

The chain employs TRBV20-1 and TRBJ2-1, with D maybe TRBD2 (6 bases). Per the germline V gene, CDR1 is DFQATT and CDR2 is SNEGSKA (reference sequence). This CDR3 is built from 15 residues. Trimming removed 7 bases at V and 2 bases at J, with 18 bases between. CDR3 region: CSVVPGVSPYNEQFF. The CDR3 nucleotides read TGCAGTGTCGTGCCGGGAGTTTCTCCCTACAATGAGCAGTTCTTC.

Only one count was recorded for this clonotype. The chain couples TRBV27 to TRBJ1-1; tentatively, D is TRBD1 (5 bases). This CDR3 contains 16 residues. Per the germline V gene, CDR1 is MNHEY and CDR2 is SMNVEV (reference sequence). V was shortened by 6 bases and J by 6 bases, with 23 bases between the two germline ends. The CDR3 nucleotides are TGTGCCAGCAGCCCCCCGGTGAGTCGGGGGGACGCTGAAGCTTTCTTT. It specifies CASSPPVSRGDAEAFF.

V is TRBV7-2 and J is TRBJ2-7, with D maybe TRBD1 (6 bases). Looked up from germline, CDR1 is SGHTA and CDR2 is FQGNSA. The CDR3 is made up of 14 amino acids. The V end was cut by 1 base, the J end by 7 bases, with 14 bases between. CDR3: CASSLDAGAGEQYF. The DNA for the CDR3 is TGTGCCAGCAGCTTAGACGCAGGGGCTGGTGAGCAGTACTTC.

As regards this clonotype: A single base separates this from a much larger clone, so it may be a read error. The rearrangement joins TRBV12-3 or TRBV12-4 to TRBJ2-1; D is unresolved. This CDR3 is built from 12 residues. CDR3 DNA: TGTGCCGGCAGCCCTTACGGAGTCGCGCAGTTCTTC. Its protein product is CAGSPYGVAQFF.

The chain recombines TRBV28 with TRBJ2-3; perhaps D is TRBD1 or TRBD2 (5 bases each). The CDR3 length is 14 residues. V was shortened by 3 bases and J by 1 base, with 8 bases between the two germline ends. CDR1 is MDHEN and CDR2 is SYDVKM in the germline V gene. The CDR3 reads CASSFRGRTDTQYF. The CDR3 coding sequence is TGTGCCAGCAGTTTCCGGGGACGCACAGATACGCAGTATTTT.

The chain has TRBV10-3 and TRBJ2-1; no firm D call. The germline CDR1 and CDR2 sequences are ENHRY and SYGVKD. Between the trimmed V and J ends, which lost 4 bases and 0 bases, there was a span of 13 bases. CDR3 length equals 16 residues. The DNA for the CDR3 is TGTGCCATCAGTGTCACTCTTCTGAGCTCCTACAATGAGCAGTTCTTC. It specifies CAISVTLLSSYNEQFF.

The chain joins TRBV6-1 to TRBJ2-3; 7 positions match TRBD2. Germline loops: CDR1 MNHNS, CDR2 SASEGT. This CDR3 spans 14 amino acids. Trimming cost V 5 bases and J 6 bases; bases outside gene matches: 8. CDR3 sequence (DNA): TGTGCCAGCAGTTATCGGGAGGTGGGGGATACGCAGTATTTT. Encoded protein: CASSYREVGDTQYF.

As DNA, the CDR3 is TGCAGTGCCCCAATTCAGCAGAACACTGAAGCTTTCTTT. Translated, it gives CSAPIQQNTEAFF. The chain combines TRBV20-1 with TRBJ1-1; D remains ambiguous. The germline V and J ends were trimmed by 6 bases and 1 base, with 12 bases remaining between them. The CDR3 loop spans 13 amino acids. CDR1 and CDR2 (germline): DFQATT, SNEGSKA (reference sequence).

V is TRBV7-9 and J is TRBJ2-1; 7 bases fit TRBD2. From germline, CDR1 is SEHNR and CDR2 FQNEAQ (reference sequence). V dropped 4 bases and J dropped 0; count of bases not matched to a gene: 18. CDR3 length equals 20 residues. The CDR3 reads CASSWSWASGFISSYNEQFF. The CDR3 DNA is TGTGCCAGCAGCTGGTCCTGGGCTAGCGGATTCATCAGCTCCTACAATGAGCAGTTCTTC.

This chain joins TRBV12-3 or TRBV12-4 and TRBJ2-2; weak D call: TRBD1 (6 bases). V lost 8 bases to trimming and J lost 6 bases, with 22 bases between them. The CDR3 length is 16 residues. The CDR3 DNA follows: TGTGCCAGCTCTCTTACGACAGGTCGAGGAGCCGGGGAGCTGTTTTTT. It is translated as CASSLTTGRGAGELFF.

This clonotype was counted only a few times. The chain employs TRBV7-9 and TRBJ2-5; 9 nucleotides line up with TRBD1. CDR1 and CDR2 (germline): SEHNR, FQNEAQ (reference sequence). The CDR3 covers 15 residues. After removal of 3 bases from V and 3 bases from J, the junction contained 5 bases not matched to a gene. The CDR3 region is CASSLVDRGEETQYF. CDR3 in DNA: TGTGCCAGCAGCTTGGTAGACAGGGGGGAAGAGACCCAGTACTTC. The full variable domain, completed using reference TRBV7-9 and TRBJ2-5, is DTGVSQNPRHKITKRGQNVTFRCDPISEHNRLYWYRQTLGQGPEFLTYFQNEAQLEKSRLLSDRFSAERPKGSFSTLEIQRTEQGDSAMYLCASSLVDRGEETQYFGPGTRLLVL.